A single sample is the source of the 5 T cell receptor beta chains below, sequenced in a study of blood T cell repertoires in COVID-19. Clones were read by immunoSEQ multiplex PCR, and TCRdb kept only the in-frame ones, dropping some. The sample lists a few hundred thousand clones, approximately 86% occurring once. The sequencing sample was made of peripheral blood. Receptors originate from a man aged 40-49 years who had recovered from COVID-19.

The V call is TRBV6-6, the J call TRBJ1-1; D might be TRBD1 (6 bases). V was shortened by 4 bases and J by 2 bases, with 14 bases between the two germline ends. The CDR3 totals 15 residues. Per germline, CDR1 MNHNY and CDR2 SVGAGI (reference sequence). CDR3 amino acids: CASSFSQGLNTEAFF. For the CDR3, the DNA is TGTGCCAGCAGTTTCTCACAGGGTTTAAACACTGAAGCTTTCTTT.

On this clone: One junction end disagrees with the germline gene, perhaps due to a read error. The chain uses TRBV7-2 and TRBJ1-2; D perhaps matches TRBD1 (6 bases). The germline gives CDR1 SGHTA, CDR2 FQGNSA. This CDR3 is built from 15 residues. CDR3 loop: CASSLEGGSNYDYTF. The CDR3 DNA reads TGTGCCAGCAGCTTAGAAGGGGGATCTAACTATGACTACACCTTC.

This rearrangement joins TRBV13 to TRBJ2-4, with 12 bases matching TRBD2. V lost 3 bases and J lost 4; bases outside the gene matches: 4. Per the germline V gene, CDR1 is PRHDT and CDR2 is FYEKMQ (reference sequence). The length of the CDR3 is 16 residues. As DNA, the CDR3 is TGTGCCAGCAGCTTTCGGACTAGCGGGATAAAAAACATTCAGTACTTC. Translation gives CASSFRTSGIKNIQYF.

This clone was counted a single time. The J gene is TRBJ1-1, the V gene TRBV9; 7 bases align to TRBD1. With 0 bases clipped from V and 3 bases from J, the junction kept 5 bases outside the gene matches. Germline CDR1 is SGDLS and CDR2 is YYNGEE. The CDR3 has 15 residues. The CDR3 reads CASSVGPGTDTEAFF. DNA of the CDR3: TGTGCCAGCAGCGTAGGGCCGGGGACAGACACTGAAGCTTTCTTT.

The V and J genes are TRBV2 and TRBJ2-3; TRBD2 matches 13 bases. CDR1 is SNHLY and CDR2 is FYNNEI in the germline V gene. The CDR3 loop spans 20 amino acids. Trimming at V came to 2 bases and at J to 2 bases, leaving 13 bases not matched to a gene. CDR3 loop: CASSELSFGLAGALTDTQYF. The CDR3 region has the DNA TGTGCCAGCAGTGAATTGTCGTTTGGACTAGCGGGAGCGCTCACAGATACGCAGTATTTT.